This T cell receptor (beta chain) derives from a study of spatial heterogeneity in lung cancer (dated by TCRdb to the late 2010s). Background on the whole study: More beta-chain than alpha-chain transcripts were consistently detected, likely reflecting higher beta-chain transcript abundance. In the raw uncorrected reads, each unique combination of TCR and UMI appeared on average more than ten times. In non-small cell lung cancer, the study made a quantitative comparison of TCR alpha and beta repertoires among multiple tumor regions, matched nontumor lung and blood. Nonsynonymous mutation counts, determined by whole-exome sequencing of tumor tissue, were related to TCR repertoire features. Both alpha and beta chains were TCR-sequenced in samples taken at surgery, namely 220 tumor regions, fewer than 80 matched nontumor lung samples and just over 55 PBMC samples. Findings and caveats that apply to the study as a whole: Ubiquitous expanded tumor TCRs were detected in blood more often at tumor resection than at routine follow-up. Additional single-cell paired TCR alpha and beta sequencing was considered necessary to confirm, at a functional level, the hypothesis that regional TCRs recognize regional mutations.

The germline V gene (reference sequence) specifies MNHEY as CDR1 and SMNVEV as CDR2. V is cut by 4 bases and J by 0 bases, and the space between the germline ends is 6 bases. The CDR3 runs 13 amino acids, cysteine and phenylalanine included. Of the read, only the CDR3 DNA is kept; its 39 bases are in frame from base 1. The library came from 5' RACE. The reads were generated on a NextSeq 500. To allow correction of PCR and sequencing errors, the TCR library protocol tagged every TCR cDNA molecule with a unique molecular identifier. Per the authors' processing: TCR identification, UMI-based error correction and CDR3 extraction were performed with Decombinator tools. TCRs above a frequency of 2 per 1,000, corresponding to the top 1% of the tumor frequency distribution, were defined as expanded. Renyi diversity was calculated using the R vegan package after each repertoire was subsampled 100 times to 5,000 TCRs. CDR3 similarity networks were built from amino acid triplet string-kernel similarity, with CDR3s being connected when pairwise similarity was above 0.82. The public reads were reprocessed in TCRdb via fastp at Q25 and MiXCR, keeping in-frame beta chains. Duplicate CDR3 protein sequences are folded into a single record with the most common DNA and genes. None of the V and J calls come from the authors' own analysis; TCRdb made them. For this sample the table gives approximately 22,000 distinct CDR3 sequences, of which about 5% were detected only once. The ten largest account for roughly 36% of the sample.

Taken with the paper, the label for time point translates to: sample taken at primary tumor resection. TCR sequencing used whole RNA extracted from tumor and nontumor lung tissue, or from cryopreserved PBMC samples, without cell sorting. Samples were obtained from around 72 patients with early-stage, untreated non-small cell lung cancer from the lung TRACERx cohort. Patients were selected for TCR sequencing only if sufficient RNA was available from at least two tumor regions. This clonotype came up many times. The target of this receptor is not known. Base qualities are not at hand, and no much larger clone is one base apart.

The sequence is built from TRBV27 and TRBJ2-5, with no D gene named confidently. The source is a male donor with early-stage non-small cell lung cancer. The sample consisted of PBMCs, taken at surgery. This receptor carries the CDR3 CASSYFYQETQYF. The nucleotides are TGTGCCAGCAGTTACTTCTACCAAGAGACCCAGTACTTC.